These 32 T cell receptor beta chains share one sample of origin, sequenced in a study of neurological immune-mediated disorders (dated by TCRdb to the late 2010s). The method behind the library was 5' RACE. The sequencer listed for this sample is Illumina HiSeq 2500. TCRdb handled the public reads itself, with Q25 trimming in fastp and clone calling in MiXCR, and kept productive beta chains. For every CDR3 protein sequence, its rows merge into one entry that carries the most common genes and DNA. In all, the sample holds some 30,000 distinct CDR3 sequences, and less than 20% of those were seen once. Jointly, the top ten make up roughly 5% of the sample. The sample's time point, from its label and the paper: technical triplicate 3. Sequencing used CD4+ T cells from blood. These receptors were taken from a female donor with HTLV-1-associated myelopathy (HAM/TSP).

This clonotype was counted many times. This chain uses TRBV20-1 with TRBJ2-3; 7 nucleotides align to TRBD2. Germline-derived CDR1 and CDR2 are DFQATT and SNEGSKA (reference sequence). The J segment lost 3 bases and the V segment lost 2 bases, leaving 5 bases of the junction unmatched. This CDR3 is built from 14 residues. The CDR3 nucleotides are TGCAGTGCTAGATGGGGGGGGGTAACAGATACGCAGTATTTT. This translates into CSARWGGVTDTQYF.

This clonotype counts as medium-sized. CDR3 nucleotide sequence: TGTGCCAGCAGTTTATCAGGCCGGGACTACGAGCAGTACTTC. Translated: CASSLSGRDYEQYF. V is TRBV28 and J is TRBJ2-7; perhaps TRBD2 as D (5 bases). CDR3 length equals 14 residues. Per the germline V gene, CDR1 is MDHEN and CDR2 is SYDVKM. V was pared by 1 base and J by 3 bases, with 10 bases between.

This clonotype was observed many times. Sequence at one end of the junction differs from germline and may be a read error. The gene calls are TRBV7-9 and TRBJ2-3; TRBD1 might be the D (5 bases). Germline loops: CDR1 SEHNR, CDR2 FQNEAQ (reference sequence). The CDR3 is made up of 12 amino acids. CDR3 DNA sequence: TGTGCCAGCAGCTTTTCCCGAACAGGATTAGATTTT. The encoded protein is CASSFSRTGLDF.

The rearrangement joins TRBV29-1 to TRBJ2-2, with TRBD1 matching 10 bases. The CDR3 runs 15 residues. Per germline, CDR1 SQVTM and CDR2 ANQGSEA. Trimming removed 5 bases from V and 5 bases from J; junction bases left unmatched: 8. CDR3 region: CSVYWTGGLTGELFF. DNA for the CDR3: TGCAGCGTTTATTGGACAGGGGGATTAACCGGGGAGCTGTTTTTT.

V is TRBV30 and J is TRBJ2-3; D is unresolved. CDR3 length: 12 amino acids. Germline CDR1 and CDR2: GTSNPN and SVGIG (reference sequence). V lost 4 bases to trimming and J lost 1 base, with 6 bases between them. Written as DNA, the CDR3 is TGTGCCTGGACCAAAGGCACAGATACGCAGTATTTT. Its protein product is CAWTKGTDTQYF.

In this sample, this clonotype turned up many times. The rearrangement links TRBV19 to TRBJ2-5; D is undetermined. V was clipped by 3 bases and J by 2 bases, with 7 bases between them. The CDR3 length is 13 residues. Germline V gene sequence: CDR1 LNHDA, CDR2 SQIVND (reference sequence). CDR3 sequence reads: CASSMFSQETQYF. CDR3 nucleotide sequence: TGTGCCAGTAGTATGTTCTCTCAAGAGACCCAGTACTTC.

There are many counts of this clonotype. This rearrangement joins TRBV6-5 to TRBJ1-5; D remains ambiguous. Germline V gene lookup returns CDR1 MNHEY and CDR2 SVGAGI. Trimming shortened V by 5 bases and J by 2 bases, and 16 bases separated the two germline ends. The CDR3 consists of 16 residues. CDR3 DNA: TGTGCCAGCAGTCAGTCATGGGTATGGGGCAATCAGCCCCAGCATTTT. Encoded protein: CASSQSWVWGNQPQHF.

Concerning this clonotype: Relative to the germline gene, one junction end is altered; a read error may explain this. The chain couples TRBV20-1 to TRBJ2-2; the match to TRBD2 covers 8 bases. The CDR3 length is 17 residues. Germline V gene sequence: CDR1 DFQATT, CDR2 SNEGSKA (reference sequence). The chain's CDR3 is CSASLTGGRGNTGEPFF. In nucleotides, the CDR3 is TGCAGTGCTAGCCTAACGGGAGGGCGCGGGAACACCGGGGAGCCGTTTTTT.

This clonotype was seen at least ten times. The chain recombines TRBV18 with TRBJ2-3; no reliable D call. Trimming stripped 2 bases from V and 2 bases from J, with 11 bases between. This CDR3 contains 15 residues. Germline CDR1 KGHSH, CDR2 LQKENI. CDR3 sequence reads: CASSPMIKFTDTQYF. The CDR3, as DNA: TGTGCCAGCTCACCAATGATAAAATTCACAGATACGCAGTATTTT.

Ten or more counts support this clonotype. One junction end does not reproduce the germline sequence, and a read error may be involved. CDR3 in amino acids: CNVYVFPGEQFF. CDR3 nucleotide sequence: TGCAACGTTTACGTTTTCCCCGGTGAGCAGTTCTTC. This rearrangement joins TRBV29-1 to TRBJ2-1; D is unclear. This CDR3 has 12 amino acids. The germline gives CDR1 SQVTM, CDR2 ANQGSEA.

At least ten counts were recorded for this clonotype. The gene calls are TRBV7-2 and TRBJ1-1; 7 nucleotides line up with TRBD1. Germline V gene data show CDR1 as SGHTA and CDR2 as FQGNSA. The CDR3 runs 14 residues. J lost 7 bases, V lost 1 base, and 6 bases had no gene match. Here the CDR3 reads CASSLVDTGVEAFF. CDR3 sequence (DNA): TGTGCCAGCAGCTTAGTTGACACAGGGGTTGAAGCTTTCTTT. The full variable domain, its missing parts supplied by reference TRBV7-2 and TRBJ1-1, is GAGVSQSPSNKVTEKGKDVELRCDPISGHTALYWYRQSLGQGLEFLIYFQGNSAPDKSGLPSDRFSAERTGGSVSTLTIQRTQQEDSAVYLCASSLVDTGVEAFFGQGTRLTVV.

This clonotype was found a few times. This chain joins TRBV7-9 and TRBJ1-4; TRBD1 matches 9 bases. V was clipped by 4 bases and J by 4 bases; unmatched bases: 1. The CDR3 consists of 14 residues. The germline gives CDR1 SEHNR, CDR2 FQNEAQ (reference sequence). CDR3 DNA: TGTGCCAGCAGCTCGACAGGGGGTAATGAAAAACTGTTTTTT. Translating it yields CASSSTGGNEKLFF.

The sample holds many counts of this clonotype. The V and J genes are TRBV7-8 and TRBJ1-1; the D is unclear. Per the germline V gene, CDR1 is SGHVS and CDR2 is FQNEAQ. The V and J ends lost 5 bases and 0 bases respectively, with 13 bases between them. This CDR3 spans 15 amino acids. For the CDR3, the DNA is TGTGCCAGCAGCCCACGGACTGATTTGAACACTGAAGCTTTCTTT. This encodes CASSPRTDLNTEAFF.

Many counts were recorded for this clonotype. This sequence joins TRBV20-1 and TRBJ2-5; 13 bases align to TRBD2. The germline V gene encodes CDR1 DFQATT and CDR2 SNEGSKA (reference sequence). Trimming at V came to 3 bases and at J to 1 base, leaving 5 bases not matched to a gene. The CDR3 totals 16 residues. The CDR3, as DNA: TGCAGTGCTAGTCCGACTAGCGGGAGGCCCCAAGAGACCCAGTACTTC. Translated, it gives CSASPTSGRPQETQYF.

In its sample, this clonotype was seen many times. The CDR3 loop is CASFKRGSTDTQYF. CDR3 nucleotide sequence: TGTGCCAGCTTCAAGCGGGGCAGCACAGATACGCAGTATTTT. The rearrangement uses TRBV6-5 and TRBJ2-3; 7 bases fit TRBD2. With V trimmed by 8 bases and J by 0 bases, 5 bases remained unmatched. Germline CDR1 reads MNHEY; CDR2 reads SVGAGI. There are 14 residues in the CDR3.

Ten or more counts support this clonotype. The CDR3 sequence is CASSVRAVYGYTF. The CDR3 region has the DNA TGTGCCAGCAGTGTTAGGGCAGTCTATGGCTACACCTTC. The chain carries TRBV2 and TRBJ1-2; D ambiguous. Germline V gene data show CDR1 as SNHLY and CDR2 as FYNNEI. The CDR3 length is 13 residues. V lost 4 bases and J lost 4, with 10 bases in between.

This clonotype is categorized as medium-sized. In nucleotides, the CDR3 is TGCAGTGCTAGAGCTTCCGGACTAGCGGGAATCGGTGAGCAGTTCTTC. Translation gives CSARASGLAGIGEQFF. The chain combines TRBV20-1 with TRBJ2-1, with 12 bases lining up with TRBD2. V was clipped by 1 base and J by 9 bases; unmatched bases: 10. CDR1 is DFQATT and CDR2 is SNEGSKA in the germline V gene (reference sequence). CDR3 length equals 16 residues.

With regard to this clonotype: At one end, the junction sequence differs from germline, possibly due to a read error. This rearrangement joins TRBV3-1 to TRBJ2-3, with D possibly being TRBD1 or TRBD2 (6 bases each). The CDR3 extends over 15 amino acids. Germline CDR1 LGHDT, CDR2 YNNKEL (reference sequence). The DNA for the CDR3 is TGTGCAAGCACCCTCTACGGGGGCGACACAGATACGCAGTGTTTT. Translated: CASTLYGGDTDTQCF.

This clonotype was observed many times. The rearrangement links TRBV10-2 to TRBJ2-2; weak D call: TRBD2 (5 bases). The germline V and J ends were trimmed by 7 bases and 4 bases, with 13 bases remaining between them. The CDR3 length is 14 residues. Germline V lookup: CDR1 WSHSY, CDR2 SAAADI. CDR3 sequence reads: CASTEIGGTGELFF. In DNA form, the CDR3 reads TGCGCCAGCACGGAGATAGGAGGCACCGGGGAGCTGTTTTTT.

This clonotype was seen at least ten times. The chain employs TRBV6-2 or TRBV6-3 and TRBJ1-5; D is undetermined. Germline CDR1 reads MNHEY; CDR2 reads SVGEGT. V was pared by 7 bases and J by 4 bases, with 8 bases between. The CDR3 sequence is 12 residues long. CDR3 amino acids: CASKKQNQPQHF. The CDR3 nucleotides read TGTGCCAGCAAAAAGCAAAATCAGCCCCAGCATTTT.

This clonotype was recorded many times. The chain uses TRBV9 and TRBJ1-1; a weak D match, TRBD1 (6 bases). This CDR3 comprises 13 residues. Germline-derived CDR1 and CDR2 are SGDLS and YYNGEE. Trimming cost V 4 bases and J 4 bases, with 11 bases left between them. For the CDR3, the DNA is TGTGCCAGCAGCACAGGACAGTTCACTGAAGCTTTCTTT. This translates into CASSTGQFTEAFF.

J is TRBJ2-1 and V is TRBV20-1; 14 bases line up with TRBD2. The germline gives CDR1 DFQATT, CDR2 SNEGSKA (reference sequence). CDR3 length equals 14 residues. The V and J ends lost 6 bases and 9 bases, in that order; junction bases with no gene match: 7. CDR3 amino acids: CSATGLAGGGEQFF. The CDR3 bases are TGCAGTGCGACCGGACTAGCGGGGGGAGGTGAGCAGTTCTTC.

This clonotype qualifies as large. This chain connects TRBV7-2 to TRBJ2-1; 8 positions agree with TRBD1. The CDR3 is 12 residues long. Germline V gives CDR1 SGHTA, CDR2 FQGNSA. Trimming took 5 bases from V and 13 from J; bases not matched to a gene: 7. The CDR3 is CASSPGTGHQFF. In nucleotides, the CDR3 is TGTGCCAGCAGCCCCGGGACAGGTCATCAGTTCTTC. The full variable domain, rest sourced from reference TRBV7-2 and TRBJ2-1, is GAGVSQSPSNKVTEKGKDVELRCDPISGHTALYWYRQSLGQGLEFLIYFQGNSAPDKSGLPSDRFSAERTGGSVSTLTIQRTQQEDSAVYLCASSPGTGHQFFGPGTRLTVL.

This clonotype was detected many times. The V gene is TRBV2, the J gene TRBJ1-5; TRBD1 matches 7 bases. Germline lookup yields CDR1 SNHLY and CDR2 FYNNEI. The CDR3 is made up of 18 amino acids. The J segment lost 4 bases and the V segment lost 5 bases, leaving 17 bases of the junction unmatched. Written as DNA, the CDR3 is TGTGCCAGCAGTCGGGACAGCAAGATATACCTCAGAAATCAGCCCCAGCATTTT. Its protein product is CASSRDSKIYLRNQPQHF. Combining the CDR3 with reference TRBV2 and TRBJ1-5 gives the whole variable domain EPEVTQTPSHQVTQMGQEVILRCVPISNHLYFYWYRQILGQKVEFLVSFYNNEISEKSEIFDDQFSVERPDGSNFTLKIRSTKLEDSAMYFCASSRDSKIYLRNQPQHFGDGTRLSIL.

This clonotype was detected ten times or more. The chain combines TRBV29-1 with TRBJ2-2; TRBD2 is a possible D gene (6 bases). V lost 7 bases and J lost 0, with 12 bases in between. Germline V gives CDR1 SQVTM, CDR2 ANQGSEA. The CDR3 runs 14 residues. The CDR3 loop is CSAGGLANTGELFF. The CDR3 nucleotides are TGCAGCGCCGGAGGGCTAGCGAACACCGGGGAGCTGTTTTTT.

V gene TRBV5-1 combines with J gene TRBJ1-1, with TRBD1 matching over 8 bases. Germline V gene sequence: CDR1 SGHRS, CDR2 YFSETQ. Losses at the gene ends were 4 bases for V and 6 bases for J; bases not matched to a gene: 8. The CDR3 has 14 residues. The CDR3 loop reads CASSLSGGRAEAFF. The CDR3, as DNA: TGCGCCAGCAGCCTATCAGGGGGCCGGGCTGAAGCTTTCTTT.

In its sample, this clonotype was seen a few times. The chain combines TRBV20-1 with TRBJ2-1; D perhaps matches TRBD2 (6 bases). Germline V CDR1 and CDR2: DFQATT, SNEGSKA (reference sequence). The CDR3 is made up of 13 amino acids. The V and J ends lost 3 bases and 1 base respectively, with 7 bases between them. This chain's CDR3 is CSASRGSYNEQFF. CDR3 DNA sequence: TGCAGTGCTAGTCGGGGGTCCTACAATGAGCAGTTCTTC.

This clonotype showed up many times. The chain links TRBV12-3 or TRBV12-4 to TRBJ1-1; D gene ambiguous. The length of the CDR3 is 15 residues. Trimming took 4 bases from V and 0 from J, leaving 12 bases between them. In nucleotides, the CDR3 is TGTGCCAGCAGTTCTGTGTCGATCATGAACACTGAAGCTTTCTTT. As protein: CASSSVSIMNTEAFF.

This clonotype has at least ten counts. This sequence joins TRBV12-3 or TRBV12-4 and TRBJ1-2; TRBD1 matches 7 bases. V lost 3 bases to trimming and J lost 7 bases; unmatched junction nucleotides: 8. The CDR3 runs 14 residues. The CDR3 reads CASSLVTGSIGYTF. DNA for the CDR3: TGTGCCAGCAGTTTGGTGACAGGGTCGATTGGCTACACCTTC.

This clonotype was counted ten times or more. Here the CDR3 DNA reads TGTGCCAGCAGCTTGGCAGGACAGGGGCCAGATACGCAGTATTTT. As protein: CASSLAGQGPDTQYF. The rearrangement joins TRBV5-6 to TRBJ2-3; 9 nucleotides align to TRBD1. The length of the CDR3 is 15 residues. Germline loops: CDR1 SGHDT, CDR2 YYEEEE. V shed 0 bases and J 4 bases; nucleotides not matched to a gene: 3.

This clonotype was seen many times. The rearrangement uses TRBV20-1 and TRBJ2-3; D is unclear. V was clipped by 2 bases and J by 0 bases, with 12 bases between them. The CDR3 runs to 15 residues. Germline CDR1 is DFQATT and CDR2 is SNEGSKA (reference sequence). The CDR3 coding sequence is TGCAGTGCTAGAAGACCCGCGACGAGCACAGATACGCAGTATTTT. Translating it yields CSARRPATSTDTQYF.

CDR3 in amino acids: CASSLGTGIPEAFF. The CDR3 bases are TGCGCCAGCAGCTTAGGGACAGGGATCCCTGAAGCTTTCTTT. The rearrangement uses TRBV5-1 and TRBJ1-1; 9 nucleotides align to TRBD1. Germline CDR1 SGHRS, CDR2 YFSETQ. The CDR3 is 14 residues long. J gave up 6 bases and V 2 bases, and 5 bases lay outside the gene matches. Variable domain in full (rest from reference TRBV5-1 and TRBJ1-1): KAGVTQTPRYLIKTRGQQVTLSCSPISGHRSVSWYQQTPGQGLQFLFEYFSETQRNKGNFPGRFSGRQFSNSRSEMNVSTLELGDSALYLCASSLGTGIPEAFFGQGTRLTVV.